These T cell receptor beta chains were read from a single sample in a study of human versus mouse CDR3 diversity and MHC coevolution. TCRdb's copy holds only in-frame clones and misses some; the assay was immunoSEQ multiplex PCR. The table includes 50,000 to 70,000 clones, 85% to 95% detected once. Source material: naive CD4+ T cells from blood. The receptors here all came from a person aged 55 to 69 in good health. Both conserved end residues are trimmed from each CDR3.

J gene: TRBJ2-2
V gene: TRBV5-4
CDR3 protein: ASSSLAGGGTGELF

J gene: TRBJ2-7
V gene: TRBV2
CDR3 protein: ASSNDVEYEQY

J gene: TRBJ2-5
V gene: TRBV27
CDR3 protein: ASSTQGVAETQY

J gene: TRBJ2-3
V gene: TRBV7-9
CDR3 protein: ASSFATSTDTQY

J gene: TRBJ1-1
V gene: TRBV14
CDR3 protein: ASSQARQGTEAF

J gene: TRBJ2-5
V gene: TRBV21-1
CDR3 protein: ASSIRPSETRWVETQY

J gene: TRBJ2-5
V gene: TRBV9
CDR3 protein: ASSVAGGPETQY

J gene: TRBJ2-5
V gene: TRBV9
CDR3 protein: ASSVAGGGETQY

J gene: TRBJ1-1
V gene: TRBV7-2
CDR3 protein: ASSPMGQNTEAF

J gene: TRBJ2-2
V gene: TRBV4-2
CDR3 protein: ASSQDQREGGTGELF

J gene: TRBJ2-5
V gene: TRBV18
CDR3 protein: ASSSGTRWKETQH

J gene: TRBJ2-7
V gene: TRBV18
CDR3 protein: ASSPGTSGSYEQY

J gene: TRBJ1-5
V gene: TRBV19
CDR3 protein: ASSVGSGTGAAEPQH

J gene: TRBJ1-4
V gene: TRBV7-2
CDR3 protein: ASSPQATNEKLF

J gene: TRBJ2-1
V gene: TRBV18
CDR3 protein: ASSDERERNEQF

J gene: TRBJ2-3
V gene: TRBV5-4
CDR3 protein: ASSLTSGSGTDTQY

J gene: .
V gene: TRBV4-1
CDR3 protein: ASSPSVAGVYEQY

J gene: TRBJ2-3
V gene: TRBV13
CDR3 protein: ASTLRLGGTDTQY

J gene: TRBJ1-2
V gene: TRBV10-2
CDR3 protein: ASSEGGSNYGYT

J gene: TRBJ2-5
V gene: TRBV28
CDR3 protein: ASSLATLGETQY

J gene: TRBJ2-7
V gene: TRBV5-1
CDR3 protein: ASSPGGSYEQY

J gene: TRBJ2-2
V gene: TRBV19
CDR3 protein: ASKELAGSTGELF

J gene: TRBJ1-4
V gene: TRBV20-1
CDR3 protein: SASINEKLF

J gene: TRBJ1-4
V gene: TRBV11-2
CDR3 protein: ASSLTITGATNEKLF

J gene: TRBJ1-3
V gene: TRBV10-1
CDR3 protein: ASSEISGSGNTIY

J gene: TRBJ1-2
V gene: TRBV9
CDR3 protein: ASSVEPRDRGGGNGYT

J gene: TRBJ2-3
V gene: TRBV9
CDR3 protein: ASSVSGVSTDTQY

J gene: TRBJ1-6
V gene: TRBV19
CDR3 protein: ASSIVAQDNSPLH

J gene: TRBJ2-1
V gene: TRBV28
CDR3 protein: ASSLLLGDSGEQF

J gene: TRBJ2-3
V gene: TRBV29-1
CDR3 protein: SVGGRADTQY

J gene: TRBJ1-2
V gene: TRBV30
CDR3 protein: ASPRGVGYGYT

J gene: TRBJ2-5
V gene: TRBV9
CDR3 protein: ASSAGQGWETQY

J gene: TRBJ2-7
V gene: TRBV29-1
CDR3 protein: SVETSYEQY

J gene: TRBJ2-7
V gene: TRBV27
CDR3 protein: ASSFSGQGHEQY

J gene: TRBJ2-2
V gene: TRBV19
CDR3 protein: ASGQGINTGELF

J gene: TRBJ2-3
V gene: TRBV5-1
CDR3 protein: ASSLVVSGSTDTQY

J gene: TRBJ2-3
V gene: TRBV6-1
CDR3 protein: ASSDPGRGSTDTQY

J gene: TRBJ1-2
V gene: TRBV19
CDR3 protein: ASGHTPGTGGEGYT

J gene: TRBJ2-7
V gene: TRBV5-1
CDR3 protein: ASRGQGANEQY

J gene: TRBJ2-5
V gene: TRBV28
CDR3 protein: ASSGSGGKETQY

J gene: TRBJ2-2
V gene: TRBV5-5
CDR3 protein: ASSRGGGSQRELF

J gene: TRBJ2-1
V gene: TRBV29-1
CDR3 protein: SAVGLAGSTSYNEQF

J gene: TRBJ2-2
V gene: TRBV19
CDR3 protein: ASSIDGTGIFLDTGELF

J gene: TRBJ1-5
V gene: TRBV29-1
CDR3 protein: SVSDRGNQPQH

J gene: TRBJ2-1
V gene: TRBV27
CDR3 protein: ASSPWTSASSYNEQF

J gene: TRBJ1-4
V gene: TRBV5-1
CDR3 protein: ASRLQGASEKLF

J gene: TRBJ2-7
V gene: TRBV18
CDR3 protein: ASSRQGQGDEQY

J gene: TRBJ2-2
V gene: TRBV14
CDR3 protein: ASSQDSGVGELF

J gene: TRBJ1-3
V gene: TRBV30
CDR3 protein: AWSTGGAGGNTIY

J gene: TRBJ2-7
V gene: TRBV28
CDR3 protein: ASSLFAPGLAGAGQY

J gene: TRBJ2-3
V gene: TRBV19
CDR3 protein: ASRTLSGDTQY

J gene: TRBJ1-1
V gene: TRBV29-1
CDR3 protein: STTRAGAGNTEAF

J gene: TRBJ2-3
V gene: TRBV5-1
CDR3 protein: ASSLGGDRHTDTQY

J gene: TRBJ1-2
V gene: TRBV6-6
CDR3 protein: ASGVGGGDGYT

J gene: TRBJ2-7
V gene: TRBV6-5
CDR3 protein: ASSYSIWEPYEQY